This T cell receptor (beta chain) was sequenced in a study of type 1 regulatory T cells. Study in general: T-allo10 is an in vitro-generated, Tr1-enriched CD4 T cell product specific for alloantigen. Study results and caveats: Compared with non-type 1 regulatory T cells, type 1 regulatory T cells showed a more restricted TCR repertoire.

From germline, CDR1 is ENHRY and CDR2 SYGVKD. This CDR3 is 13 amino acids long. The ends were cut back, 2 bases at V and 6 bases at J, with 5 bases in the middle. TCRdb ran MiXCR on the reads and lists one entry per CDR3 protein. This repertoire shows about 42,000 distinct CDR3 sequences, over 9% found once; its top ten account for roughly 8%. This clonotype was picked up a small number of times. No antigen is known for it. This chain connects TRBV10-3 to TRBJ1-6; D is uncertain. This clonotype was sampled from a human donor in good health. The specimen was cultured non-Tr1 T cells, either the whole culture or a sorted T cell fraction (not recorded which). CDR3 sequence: CAISERGNSPLHF. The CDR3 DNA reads TGTGCCATCAGTGAGAGAGGTAATTCACCCCTCCACTTT.